The entry that follows covers one T cell receptor beta chain sequence. The data originate from a study of human versus mouse CDR3 diversity and MHC coevolution. Study summary: Reportedly, immunoSEQ detects one in 200,000 T cells with minimized PCR bias.

This table comes from immunoSEQ multiplex PCR, and its TCRdb copy is limited to in-frame clones, with some not included. Of about 81,000 clones listed, 85% to 95% are singletons. The receptor comes from a person between 25 and 70 years old in good health. The sample taken for sequencing was naive CD4+ T cells from blood. Regarding subset: CD45RO-negative CD62L-positive naive CD4 T cells.

CDR3 amino acids: CASSQGKRGRPRASPLHF. The CDR3 DNA is TGTGCCAGCAGCCAAGGGAAACGAGGACGGCCGCGGGCGTCACCCCTCCACTTT. This chain uses TRBV4-2 with TRBJ1-6; D call uncertain. Germline V gene data show CDR1 as LGHNA and CDR2 as YNFKEQ. The V end lost 1 base, the J end lost 10 bases, and 23 bases lay between the germline ends. CDR3 size: 18 residues.